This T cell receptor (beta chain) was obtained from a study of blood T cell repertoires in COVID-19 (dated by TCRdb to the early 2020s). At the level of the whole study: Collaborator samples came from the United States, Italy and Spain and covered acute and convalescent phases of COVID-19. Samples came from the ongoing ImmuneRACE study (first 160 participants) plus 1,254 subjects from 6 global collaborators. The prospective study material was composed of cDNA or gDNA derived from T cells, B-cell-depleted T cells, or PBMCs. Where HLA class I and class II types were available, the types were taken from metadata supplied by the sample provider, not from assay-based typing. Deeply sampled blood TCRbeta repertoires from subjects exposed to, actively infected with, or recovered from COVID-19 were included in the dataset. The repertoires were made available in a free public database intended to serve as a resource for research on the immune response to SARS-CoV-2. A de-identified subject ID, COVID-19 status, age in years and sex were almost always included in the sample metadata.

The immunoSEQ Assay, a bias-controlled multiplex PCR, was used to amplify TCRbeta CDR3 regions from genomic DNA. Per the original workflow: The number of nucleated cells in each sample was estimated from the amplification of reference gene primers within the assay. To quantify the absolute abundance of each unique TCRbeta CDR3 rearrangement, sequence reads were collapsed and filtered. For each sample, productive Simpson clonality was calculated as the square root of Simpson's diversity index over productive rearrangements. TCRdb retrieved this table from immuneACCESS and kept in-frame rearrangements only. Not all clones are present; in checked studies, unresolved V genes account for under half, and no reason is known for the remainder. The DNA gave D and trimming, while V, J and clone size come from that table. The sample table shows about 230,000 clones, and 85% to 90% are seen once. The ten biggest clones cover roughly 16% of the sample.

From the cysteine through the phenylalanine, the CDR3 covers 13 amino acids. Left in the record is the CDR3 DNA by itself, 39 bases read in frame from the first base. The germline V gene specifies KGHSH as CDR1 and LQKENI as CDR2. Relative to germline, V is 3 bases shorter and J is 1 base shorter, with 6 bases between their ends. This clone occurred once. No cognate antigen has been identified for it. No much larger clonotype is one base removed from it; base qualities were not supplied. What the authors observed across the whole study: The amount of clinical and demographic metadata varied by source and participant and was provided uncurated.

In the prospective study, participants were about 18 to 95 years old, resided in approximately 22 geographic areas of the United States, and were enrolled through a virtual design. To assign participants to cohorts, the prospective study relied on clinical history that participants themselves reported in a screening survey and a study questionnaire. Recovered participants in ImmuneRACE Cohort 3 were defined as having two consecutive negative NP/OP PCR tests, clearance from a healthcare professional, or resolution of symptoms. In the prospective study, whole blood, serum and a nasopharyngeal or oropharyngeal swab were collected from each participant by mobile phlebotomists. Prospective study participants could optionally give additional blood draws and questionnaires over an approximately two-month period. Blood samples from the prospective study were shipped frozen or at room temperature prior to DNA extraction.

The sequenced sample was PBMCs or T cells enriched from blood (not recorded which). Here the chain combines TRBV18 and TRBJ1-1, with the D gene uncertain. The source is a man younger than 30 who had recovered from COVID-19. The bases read TGTGCCAGCTCACCTGCGGCGAACACTGAAGCTTTCTTT. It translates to CASSPAANTEAFF.